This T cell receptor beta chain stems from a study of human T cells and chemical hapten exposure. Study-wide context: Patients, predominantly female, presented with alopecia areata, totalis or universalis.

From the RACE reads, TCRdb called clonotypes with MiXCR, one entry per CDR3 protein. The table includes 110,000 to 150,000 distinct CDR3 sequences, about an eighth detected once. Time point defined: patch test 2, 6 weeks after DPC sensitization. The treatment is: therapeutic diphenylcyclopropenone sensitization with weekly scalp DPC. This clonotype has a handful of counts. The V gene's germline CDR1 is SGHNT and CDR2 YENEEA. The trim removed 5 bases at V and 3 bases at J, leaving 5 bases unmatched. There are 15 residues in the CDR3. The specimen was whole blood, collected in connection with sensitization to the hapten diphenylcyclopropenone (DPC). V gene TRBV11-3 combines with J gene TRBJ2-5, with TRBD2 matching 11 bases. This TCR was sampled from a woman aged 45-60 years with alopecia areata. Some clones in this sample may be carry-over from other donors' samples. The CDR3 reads CASSRLGLAEETQYF. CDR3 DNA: TGTGCCAGCAGCCGATTGGGACTAGCGGAAGAGACCCAGTACTTC. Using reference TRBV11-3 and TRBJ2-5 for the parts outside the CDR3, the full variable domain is EAGVVQSPRYKIIEKKQPVAFWCNPISGHNTLYWYLQNLGQGPELLIRYENEEAVDDSQLPKDRFSAERLKGVDSTLKIQPAELGDSAVYLCASSRLGLAEETQYFGPGTRLLVL.